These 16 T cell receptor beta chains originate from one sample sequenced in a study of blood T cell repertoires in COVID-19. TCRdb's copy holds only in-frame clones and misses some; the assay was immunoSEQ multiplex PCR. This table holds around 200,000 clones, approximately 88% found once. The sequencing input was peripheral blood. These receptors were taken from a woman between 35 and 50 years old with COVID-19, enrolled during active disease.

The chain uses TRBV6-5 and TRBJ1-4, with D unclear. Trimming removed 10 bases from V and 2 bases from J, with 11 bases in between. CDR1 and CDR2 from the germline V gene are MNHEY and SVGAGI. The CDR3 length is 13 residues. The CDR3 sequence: CATRYPTNEKLFF. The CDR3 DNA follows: TGTGCCACCCGGTATCCGACTAATGAAAAACTGTTTTTT.

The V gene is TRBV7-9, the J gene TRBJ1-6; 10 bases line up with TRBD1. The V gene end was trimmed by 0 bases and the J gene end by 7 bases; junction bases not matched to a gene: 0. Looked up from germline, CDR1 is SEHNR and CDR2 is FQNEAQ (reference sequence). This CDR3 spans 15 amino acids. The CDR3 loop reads CASSLADRGNSPLHF. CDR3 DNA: TGTGCCAGCAGCTTAGCGGACAGGGGGAATTCACCCCTCCACTTT. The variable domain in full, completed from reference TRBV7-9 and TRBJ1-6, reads DTGVSQNPRHKITKRGQNVTFRCDPISEHNRLYWYRQTLGQGPEFLTYFQNEAQLEKSRLLSDRFSAERPKGSFSTLEIQRTEQGDSAMYLCASSLADRGNSPLHFGNGTRLTVT.

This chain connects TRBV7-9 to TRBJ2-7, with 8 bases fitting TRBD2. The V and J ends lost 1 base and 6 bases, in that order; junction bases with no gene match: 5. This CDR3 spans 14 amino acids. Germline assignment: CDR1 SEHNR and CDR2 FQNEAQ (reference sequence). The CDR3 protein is CASSLGAGESEQYF. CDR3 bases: TGTGCCAGCAGCTTAGGAGCGGGAGAAAGCGAGCAGTACTTC.

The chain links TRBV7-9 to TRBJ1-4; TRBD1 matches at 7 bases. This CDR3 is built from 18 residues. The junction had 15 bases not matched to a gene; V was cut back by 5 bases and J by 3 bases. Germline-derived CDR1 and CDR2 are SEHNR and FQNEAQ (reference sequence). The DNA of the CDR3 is TGTGCCAGCAGCCACCCCCGGACAGGAGCAGGTTCTAATGAAAAACTGTTTTTT. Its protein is CASSHPRTGAGSNEKLFF.

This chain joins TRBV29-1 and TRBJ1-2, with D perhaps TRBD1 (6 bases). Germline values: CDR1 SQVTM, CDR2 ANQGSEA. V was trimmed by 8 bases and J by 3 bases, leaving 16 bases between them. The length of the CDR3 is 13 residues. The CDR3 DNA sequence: TGCAGCACACCCGGGGGGCAGGACTATGGCTACACCTTC. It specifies CSTPGGQDYGYTF.

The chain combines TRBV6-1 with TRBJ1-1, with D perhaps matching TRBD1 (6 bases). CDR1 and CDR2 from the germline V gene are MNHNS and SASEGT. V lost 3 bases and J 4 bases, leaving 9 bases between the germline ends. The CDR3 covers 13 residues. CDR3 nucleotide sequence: TGTGCCAGCAGTGACCTACAGGGCACTGAAGCTTTCTTT. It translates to CASSDLQGTEAFF.

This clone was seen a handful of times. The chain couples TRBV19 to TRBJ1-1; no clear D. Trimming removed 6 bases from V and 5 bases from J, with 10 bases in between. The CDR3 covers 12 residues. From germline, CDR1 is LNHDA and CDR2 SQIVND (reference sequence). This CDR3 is CASSRGLTEAFF. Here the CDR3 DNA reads TGTGCCAGTAGCAGAGGTTTGACTGAAGCTTTCTTT.

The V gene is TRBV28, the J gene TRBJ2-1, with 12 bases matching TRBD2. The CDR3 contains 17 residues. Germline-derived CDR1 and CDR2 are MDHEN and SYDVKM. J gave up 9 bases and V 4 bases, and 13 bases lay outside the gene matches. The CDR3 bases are TGTGCCAGCAGTTCCATACGAGGACTAGCGGGAAACGGTGAGCAGTTCTTC. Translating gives CASSSIRGLAGNGEQFF.

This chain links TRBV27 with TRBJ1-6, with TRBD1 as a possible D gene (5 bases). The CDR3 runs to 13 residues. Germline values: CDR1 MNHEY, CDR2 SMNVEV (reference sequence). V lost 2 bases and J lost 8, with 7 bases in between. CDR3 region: CASSLVRDSPLHF. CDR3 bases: TGTGCCAGCAGTTTAGTCAGGGATTCACCCCTCCACTTT.

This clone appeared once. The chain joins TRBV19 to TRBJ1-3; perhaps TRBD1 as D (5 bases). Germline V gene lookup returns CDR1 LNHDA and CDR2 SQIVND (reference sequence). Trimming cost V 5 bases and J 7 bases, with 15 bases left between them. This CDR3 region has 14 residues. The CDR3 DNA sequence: TGTGCCAGTAGTCGCGATGGGGCCGGGAACACCATATATTTT. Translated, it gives CASSRDGAGNTIYF.

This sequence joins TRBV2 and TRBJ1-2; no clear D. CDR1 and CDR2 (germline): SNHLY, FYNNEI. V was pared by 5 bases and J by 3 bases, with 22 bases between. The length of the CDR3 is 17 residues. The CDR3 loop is CASSREGAANPYYGYTF. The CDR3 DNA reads TGTGCCAGCAGTCGAGAGGGTGCAGCCAACCCGTACTATGGCTACACCTTC.

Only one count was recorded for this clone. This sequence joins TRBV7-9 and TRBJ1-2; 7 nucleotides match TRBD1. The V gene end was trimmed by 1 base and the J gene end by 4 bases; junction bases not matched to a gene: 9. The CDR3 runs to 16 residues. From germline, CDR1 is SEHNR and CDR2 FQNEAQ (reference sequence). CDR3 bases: TGTGCCAGCAGCTTAGGGCCAGGGGGACGGGTCTATGGCTACACCTTC. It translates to CASSLGPGGRVYGYTF. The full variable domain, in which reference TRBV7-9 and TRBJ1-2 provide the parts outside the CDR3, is DTGVSQNPRHKITKRGQNVTFRCDPISEHNRLYWYRQTLGQGPEFLTYFQNEAQLEKSRLLSDRFSAERPKGSFSTLEIQRTEQGDSAMYLCASSLGPGGRVYGYTFGSGTRLTVV.

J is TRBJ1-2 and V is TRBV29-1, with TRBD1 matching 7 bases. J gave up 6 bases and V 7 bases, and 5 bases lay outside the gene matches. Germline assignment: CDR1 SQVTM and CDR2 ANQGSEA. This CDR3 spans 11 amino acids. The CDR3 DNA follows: TGCAGCGGAGGGACAGCGGATGGCTACACCTTC. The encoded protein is CSGGTADGYTF.

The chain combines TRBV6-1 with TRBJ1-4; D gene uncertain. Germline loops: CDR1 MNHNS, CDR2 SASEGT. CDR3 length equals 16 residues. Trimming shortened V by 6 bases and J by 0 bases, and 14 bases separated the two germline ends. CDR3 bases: TGTGCCAGCAGCGAACGGACTGTTGCAACTAATGAAAAACTGTTTTTT. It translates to CASSERTVATNEKLFF.

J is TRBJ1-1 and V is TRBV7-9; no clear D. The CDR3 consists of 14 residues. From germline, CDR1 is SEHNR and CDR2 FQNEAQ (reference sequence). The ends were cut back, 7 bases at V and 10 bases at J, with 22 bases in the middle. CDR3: CASTVGEGVFGAFF. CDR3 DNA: TGTGCCAGCACCGTTGGGGAGGGCGTCTTTGGAGCTTTCTTT. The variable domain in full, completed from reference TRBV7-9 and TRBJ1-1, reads DTGVSQNPRHKITKRGQNVTFRCDPISEHNRLYWYRQTLGQGPEFLTYFQNEAQLEKSRLLSDRFSAERPKGSFSTLEIQRTEQGDSAMYLCASTVGEGVFGAFFGQGTRLTVV.

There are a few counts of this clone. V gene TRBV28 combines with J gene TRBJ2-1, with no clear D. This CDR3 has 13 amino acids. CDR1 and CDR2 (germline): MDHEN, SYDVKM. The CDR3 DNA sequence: TGTGGCGTGCGGAACCAACCCTACAATGAGCAGTTCTTC. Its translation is CGVRNQPYNEQFF.